Listed below are T cell receptor beta chains from one sample, sequenced in a study of cytomegalovirus exposure and HLA in healthy donors. Sequenced by immunoSEQ multiplex PCR; TCRdb stores in-frame clones only, minus some. The sample lists about 150,000 clones, roughly 75% seen once, with approximately 1.3% in the top ten. Sequenced: PBMCs. These receptors were collected from a man in his late teens or twenties in good health and CMV-seronegative. Each CDR3 is given with its conserved first and last residue. The D gene is left open where the match is weak. The size entry is marked missing in some rows and otherwise reads once, few, many or a size class.

j_call d_call clone_size v_call cdr3_nt cdr3_aa
TRBJ2-7 TRBD2 . TRBV28 TGTGCCAGCAGATCGGGCGGGAGGGCCAGTCGCTACGAGCAGTACTTC CASRSGGRASRYEQYF
TRBJ2-7 TRBD1 . TRBV18 TGTGCCAGCTCACCGGGAGCACAGGGGGCCGGCGAGCAGTACTTC CASSPGAQGAGEQYF
TRBJ1-2 . few TRBV7-2 TGTGCCAGCACCGACCTCGGACAGTCCTCTTTGGATGGCTACACCTTC CASTDLGQSSLDGYTF
TRBJ1-2 . . TRBV5-8 TGTGCCAGCAGCTTGTATACGGCTAACTATGGCTACACCTTC CASSLYTANYGYTF
TRBJ2-3 TRBD2 . TRBV4-3 TGCGCCAGCAGCCTGGGGACGAGACTAGCGGGAGGCCCGGATACGCAGTATTTT CASSLGTRLAGGPDTQYF
TRBJ1-3 TRBD1 . TRBV6-1 TGTGCCAGCAGTGAAGTGCCGGGACAGGGGGCATTTGGAAACACCATATATTTT CASSEVPGQGAFGNTIYF
TRBJ2-1 . . TRBV5-8 TGTGCCAGGGGGGCGGCCCCCTACAATGAGCAGTTCTTC CARGAAPYNEQFF
TRBJ2-1 TRBD2 once TRBV7-8 TGTGCCAGCAGCTCCGGACTAGCGGGAGGTTGGTTGGGGTACAATGAGCAGTTCTTC CASSSGLAGGWLGYNEQFF
TRBJ2-3 . few TRBV19 TGTGCCAGTAGTATTCAGTTAAGCACAGATACGCAGTATTTT CASSIQLSTDTQYF
TRBJ2-5 TRBD1 . TRBV15 TGTGCCACCAGCGGAAACCGGGACAGGGAATCCCAGTACTTC CATSGNRDRESQYF
TRBJ2-3 . . TRBV10-1 TGCGCCAGCAGTTTCGAGGGAGCTAGCACAGATACGCAGTATTTT CASSFEGASTDTQYF
TRBJ2-3 TRBD2 . TRBV7-9 TGTGCCAGCAGCTTTCCAGCGGGAGGCATACCTAGCACAGATACGCAGTATTTT CASSFPAGGIPSTDTQYF
TRBJ2-5 TRBD1 . TRBV10-1 TGCGCCACCTCGAGGGACAGGATCCGGGAGACCCAGTACTTC CATSRDRIRETQYF
TRBJ1-5 . . TRBV10-2 TGCGCCAGCAGTGAGGAGGGTCAGCCCCAGCATTTT CASSEEGQPQHF
TRBJ1-4 . . TRBV5-4 TGTGCCAGCAGCTTAAGAGGGTCTAATGAAAAACTGTTTTTT CASSLRGSNEKLFF
TRBJ2-7 TRBD2 . TRBV18 TGTGCCAGCTCACTAGCGGGGCAAACCTACGAGCAGTACTTC CASSLAGQTYEQYF
TRBJ2-1 . . TRBV10-1 TGCGCCAGCAGTGAAGATAGCTCCTACAATGAGCAGTTCTTC CASSEDSSYNEQFF
TRBJ2-6 TRBD1 . TRBV23-1 TGCGCCAGCAGTCACCCTAACGTTTGGGGACAGCCTTCTGGGGCCAACGTCCTGACTTTC CASSHPNVWGQPSGANVLTF
TRBJ2-7 TRBD2 few TRBV28 TGTGCCAGCAGTTTATCTAGCGGGAGGGGCGAGCAGTACTTC CASSLSSGRGEQYF
TRBJ2-6 . few TRBV7-6 TGTGCCAGCAGCTTAGGGACCAGGGGCGCCAACGTCCTGACTTTC CASSLGTRGANVLTF
TRBJ2-7 TRBD2 . TRBV2 TGTGCCGGACTGCCCGGGAGGCCGGGGAGCTCCTACGAGCAGTACTTC CAGLPGRPGSSYEQYF
TRBJ2-1 . . TRBV6-1 TGTGCCAGCTCTACACAGGGGAGGACTGAGCAGTTCTTC CASSTQGRTEQFF
TRBJ2-1 TRBD2 once TRBV27 TGTGCCAGCACCGGGGGGGACAATGAGCAGTTCTTC CASTGGDNEQFF
TRBJ1-2 TRBD1 . TRBV6-5 TGTGCCAGCAGGCCCGGGACAGCTAACTATGGCTACACCTTC CASRPGTANYGYTF
TRBJ2-1 . . TRBV4-3 TGCGCCAGCGCAATCCGGGCGGCCCAGGGTGAGCAGTTCTTC CASAIRAAQGEQFF
TRBJ2-7 TRBD2 . TRBV19 TGTGCCAGTAGTGTCGGGACTAGCGGACTTTACGAGCAGTACTTC CASSVGTSGLYEQYF
TRBJ2-7 TRBD2 once TRBV13 TGTGCCAGCAGTCCGCCGGGATGGAGCGGGAACGAGCAGTACTTC CASSPPGWSGNEQYF
TRBJ1-2 . . TRBV6-6 TGTGCCAGCAGTTACGAGGTAGTCTATGGCTACACCTTC CASSYEVVYGYTF
TRBJ2-5 TRBD1 . TRBV7-2 TGTGCCAGCAGACTACAGGGGGCTCCGACCCAGTACTTC CASRLQGAPTQYF
TRBJ2-1 . once TRBV19 TGTGCCAGTACCCGGGGTGCCTACAATGAGCAGTTCTTC CASTRGAYNEQFF
TRBJ2-7 TRBD1 few TRBV5-1 TGCGCCAGCAGCTTGGGGGGCGGGACAGGCACCTACGAGCAGTACTTC CASSLGGGTGTYEQYF
TRBJ2-7 TRBD2 . TRBV7-2 TGTGCCAGCAGCGAGTCGGGACTATTCTACGAGCAGTACTTC CASSESGLFYEQYF
TRBJ2-5 . . TRBV29-1 TGCAGCGTGATCAGGGCAGGCGAGACCCAGTACTTC CSVIRAGETQYF
TRBJ2-5 . . TRBV30 TGTGCCTGGAGTCCCTATTCTCTAGCGTTGGGAGGGACCCAGTACTTC CAWSPYSLALGGTQYF
TRBJ1-5 . . TRBV7-2 TGTGCCAGCAGCTTAGCGGCAGGGGGCAATCAGCCCCAGCATTTT CASSLAAGGNQPQHF
TRBJ2-7 TRBD1 . TRBV27 TGTGCCAGCAGTTCACGAACCGGGACAGGGGTGAACGAGCAGTACTTC CASSSRTGTGVNEQYF
TRBJ1-2 . . TRBV4-3 TGCGCCAGCAGCCAGAGCGGCCTCGGGGTCTATGGCTACACCTTC CASSQSGLGVYGYTF
TRBJ2-7 . . TRBV28 TGTGCCAGCAGTCAGGGTCAATCCTACGAGCAGTACTTC CASSQGQSYEQYF
TRBJ2-5 . . TRBV29-1 TGCAGCGTCCTTCAAACGGAAGAGACCCAGTACTTC CSVLQTEETQYF
TRBJ2-5 . . TRBV19 TGTGCCAGTAGTATAGGGGTAGGCGGGCAAGAGACCCAGTACTTC CASSIGVGGQETQYF
TRBJ1-4 TRBD1 . TRBV7-8 TGTGCCAGCAGCTTAGCGGGACAGGGGGCCGGAAAACTGTTTTTT CASSLAGQGAGKLFF
TRBJ1-1 . few TRBV2 TGTGCCAGCAGTGAAAATATGGGGGCGGGGAACACTGAAGCTTTCTTT CASSENMGAGNTEAFF
TRBJ1-1 . . TRBV5-1 TGCGCCAGCAGCGAATATAACGGGGTTCGGAACACTGAAGCTTTCTTT CASSEYNGVRNTEAFF
TRBJ2-1 . . TRBV9 TGTGCCAGCAGCGGACGTTATACTTCCGGGGATGAGCAGTTCTTC CASSGRYTSGDEQFF
TRBJ2-6 . . TRBV2 TGTGCCAGCAGTGATAGTAGCCCTGGGGCCAACGTCCTGACTTTC CASSDSSPGANVLTF
TRBJ1-2 . . TRBV30 TGTGCCTGGGGCGGCGGGGTAAGCTACACCTTC CAWGGGVSYTF
TRBJ2-2 . few TRBV4-1 TGCGCCAGCAGCCAAGACCCCGGGGACACCGGGGAGCTGTTTTTT CASSQDPGDTGELFF
TRBJ2-1 . . TRBV7-2 TGTGCCAGCAGCCCCCGGGGTAGCTCCAACCTAAACTCCTACAATGAGCAGTTCTTC CASSPRGSSNLNSYNEQFF
TRBJ2-3 . . TRBV27 TGTGCCAGCAGTTCCTCCGGGACTCGCACAGATACGCAGTATTTT CASSSSGTRTDTQYF
TRBJ2-1 . . TRBV12-5 TGTGCTAGTGGTTTGGCGGAGGGTCCCTACAATGAGCAGTTCTTC CASGLAEGPYNEQFF
TRBJ1-4 . . TRBV6-5 TGTGCCAGCAGTTCGGACTTGGAGCATGAAAAACTGTTTTTT CASSSDLEHEKLFF
TRBJ2-5 TRBD1 . TRBV10-3 TGTGCCATCAGGGCACAGGGGCCGGACCAAGAGACCCAGTACTTC CAIRAQGPDQETQYF